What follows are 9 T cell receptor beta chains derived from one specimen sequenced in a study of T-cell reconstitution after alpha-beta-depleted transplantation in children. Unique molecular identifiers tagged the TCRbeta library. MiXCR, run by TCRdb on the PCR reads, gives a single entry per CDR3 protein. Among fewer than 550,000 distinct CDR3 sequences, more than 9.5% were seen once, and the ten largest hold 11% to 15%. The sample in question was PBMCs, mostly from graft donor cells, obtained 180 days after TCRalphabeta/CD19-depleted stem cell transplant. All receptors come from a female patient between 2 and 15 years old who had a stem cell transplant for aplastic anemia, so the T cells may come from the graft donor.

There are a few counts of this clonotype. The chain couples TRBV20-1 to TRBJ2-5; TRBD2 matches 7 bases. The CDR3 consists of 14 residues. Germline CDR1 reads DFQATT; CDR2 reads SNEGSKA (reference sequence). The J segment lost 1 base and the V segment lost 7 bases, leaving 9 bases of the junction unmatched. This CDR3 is CSGSGGTFQETQYF. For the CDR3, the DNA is TGCAGTGGGTCGGGGGGAACTTTCCAAGAGACCCAGTACTTC.

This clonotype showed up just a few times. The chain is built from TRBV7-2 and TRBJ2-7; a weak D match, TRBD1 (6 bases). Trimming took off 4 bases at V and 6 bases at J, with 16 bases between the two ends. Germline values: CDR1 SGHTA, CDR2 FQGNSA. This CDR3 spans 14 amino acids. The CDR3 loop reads CASSSRQVLPEQYF. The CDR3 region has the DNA TGTGCCAGCAGCTCCAGACAGGTTCTACCCGAGCAGTACTTC.

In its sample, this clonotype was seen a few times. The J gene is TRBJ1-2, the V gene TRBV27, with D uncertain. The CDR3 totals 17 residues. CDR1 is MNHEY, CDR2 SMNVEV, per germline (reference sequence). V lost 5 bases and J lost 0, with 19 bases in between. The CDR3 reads CASSPNPTTLTNYGYTF. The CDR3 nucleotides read TGTGCCAGCAGTCCCAACCCAACTACACTGACTAACTATGGCTACACCTTC.

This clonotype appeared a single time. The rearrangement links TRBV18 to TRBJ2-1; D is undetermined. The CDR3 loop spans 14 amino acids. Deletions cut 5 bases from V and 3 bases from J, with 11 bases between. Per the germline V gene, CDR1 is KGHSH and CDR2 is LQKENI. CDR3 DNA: TGTGCCAGCTCAGTAGGAGACGGCTACAATGAGCAGTTCTTC. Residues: CASSVGDGYNEQFF.

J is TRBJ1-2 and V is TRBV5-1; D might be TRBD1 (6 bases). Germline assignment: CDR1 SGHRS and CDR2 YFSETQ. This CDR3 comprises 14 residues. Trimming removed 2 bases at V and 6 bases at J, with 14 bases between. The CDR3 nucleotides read TGCGCCAGCAGCTTTAATGGGGGGCAGGATGGCTACACCTTC. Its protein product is CASSFNGGQDGYTF.

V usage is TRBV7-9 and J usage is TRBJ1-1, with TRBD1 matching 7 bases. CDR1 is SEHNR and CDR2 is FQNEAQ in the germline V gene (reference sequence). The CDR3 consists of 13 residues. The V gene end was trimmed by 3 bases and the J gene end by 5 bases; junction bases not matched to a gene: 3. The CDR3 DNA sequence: TGTGCCAGCAGCTTTAAGGGGGCGACTGAAGCTTTCTTT. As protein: CASSFKGATEAFF.

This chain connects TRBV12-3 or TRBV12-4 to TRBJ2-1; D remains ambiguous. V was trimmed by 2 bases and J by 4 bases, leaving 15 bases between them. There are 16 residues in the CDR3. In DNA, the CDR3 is TGTGCCAGCAGTTTACGATGGTTCCCCTTATACAATGAGCAGTTCTTC. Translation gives CASSLRWFPLYNEQFF.

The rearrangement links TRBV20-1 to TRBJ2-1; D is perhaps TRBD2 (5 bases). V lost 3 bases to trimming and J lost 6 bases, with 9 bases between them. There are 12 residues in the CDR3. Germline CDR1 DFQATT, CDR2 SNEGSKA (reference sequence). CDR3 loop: CSASRSGNEQFF. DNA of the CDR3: TGCAGTGCTAGCCGGAGCGGCAATGAGCAGTTCTTC.

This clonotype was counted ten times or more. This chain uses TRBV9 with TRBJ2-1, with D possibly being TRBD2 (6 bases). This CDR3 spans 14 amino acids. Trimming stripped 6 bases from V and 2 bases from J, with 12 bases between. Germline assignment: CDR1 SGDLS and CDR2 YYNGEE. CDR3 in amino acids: CASTGGGTYNEQFF. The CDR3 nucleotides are TGTGCCAGCACCGGGGGAGGTACCTACAATGAGCAGTTCTTC. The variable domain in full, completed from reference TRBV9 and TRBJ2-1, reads DSGVTQTPKHLITATGQRVTLRCSPRSGDLSVYWYQQSLDQGLQFLIQYYNGEERAKGNILERFSAQQFPDLHSELNLSSLELGDSALYFCASTGGGTYNEQFFGPGTRLTVL.